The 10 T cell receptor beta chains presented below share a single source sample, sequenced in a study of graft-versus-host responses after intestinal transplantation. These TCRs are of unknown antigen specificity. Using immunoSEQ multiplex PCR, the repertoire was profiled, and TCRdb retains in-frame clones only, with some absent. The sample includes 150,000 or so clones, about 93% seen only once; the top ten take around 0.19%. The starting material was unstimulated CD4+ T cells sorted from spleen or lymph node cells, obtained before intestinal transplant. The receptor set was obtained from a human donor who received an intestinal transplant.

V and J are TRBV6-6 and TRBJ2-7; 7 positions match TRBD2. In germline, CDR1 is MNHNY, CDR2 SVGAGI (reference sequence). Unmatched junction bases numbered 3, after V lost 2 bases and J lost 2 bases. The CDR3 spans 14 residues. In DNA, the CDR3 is TGTGCCAGCAGTTACAGGGACTACGCCTACGAGCAGTACTTC. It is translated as CASSYRDYAYEQYF.

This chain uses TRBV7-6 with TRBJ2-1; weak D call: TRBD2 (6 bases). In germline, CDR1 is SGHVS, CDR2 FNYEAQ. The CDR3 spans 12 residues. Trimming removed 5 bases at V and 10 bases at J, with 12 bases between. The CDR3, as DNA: TGTGCCAGCAGCCTCTACCGGGGGGAGCAGTTCTTC. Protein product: CASSLYRGEQFF.

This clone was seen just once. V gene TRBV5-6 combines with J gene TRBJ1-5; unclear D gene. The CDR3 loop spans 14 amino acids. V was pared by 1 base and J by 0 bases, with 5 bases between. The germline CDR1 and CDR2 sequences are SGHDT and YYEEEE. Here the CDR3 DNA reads TGTGCCAGCAGCTTGCGGCATAGCAATCAGCCCCAGCATTTT. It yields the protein CASSLRHSNQPQHF.

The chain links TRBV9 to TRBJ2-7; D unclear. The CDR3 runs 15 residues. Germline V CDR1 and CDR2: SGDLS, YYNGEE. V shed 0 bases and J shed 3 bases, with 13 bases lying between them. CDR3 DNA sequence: TGTGCCAGCAGCGTAGGGCACTTCGAGGACTACGAGCAGTACTTC. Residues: CASSVGHFEDYEQYF.

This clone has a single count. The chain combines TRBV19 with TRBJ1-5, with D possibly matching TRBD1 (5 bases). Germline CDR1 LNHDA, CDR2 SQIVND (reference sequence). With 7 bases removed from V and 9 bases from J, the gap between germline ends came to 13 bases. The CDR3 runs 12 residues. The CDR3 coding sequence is TGTGCCAGTAAAGGCCTCCAGGGGCCCCAGCATTTT. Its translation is CASKGLQGPQHF.

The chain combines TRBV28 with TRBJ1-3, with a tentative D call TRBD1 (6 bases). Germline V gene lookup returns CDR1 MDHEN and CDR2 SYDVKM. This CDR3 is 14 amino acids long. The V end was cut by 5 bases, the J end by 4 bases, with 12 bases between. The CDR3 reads CASSRQGRGNTIYF. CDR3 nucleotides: TGTGCCAGCAGTCGGCAGGGGCGAGGAAACACCATATATTTT.

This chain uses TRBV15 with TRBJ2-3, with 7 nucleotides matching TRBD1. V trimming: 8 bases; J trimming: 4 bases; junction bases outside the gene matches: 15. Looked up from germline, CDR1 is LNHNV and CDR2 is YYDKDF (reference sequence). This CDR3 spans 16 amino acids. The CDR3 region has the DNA TGTGCCACCGATTCAGGGGGAAAGGATCCTGCAGATACGCAGTATTTT. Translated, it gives CATDSGGKDPADTQYF.

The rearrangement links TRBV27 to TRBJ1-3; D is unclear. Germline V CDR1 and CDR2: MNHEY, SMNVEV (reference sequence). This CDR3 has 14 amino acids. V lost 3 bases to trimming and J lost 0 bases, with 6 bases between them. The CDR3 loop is CASSFGSSGNTIYF. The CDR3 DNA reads TGTGCCAGCAGTTTTGGGTCCTCTGGAAACACCATATATTTT.

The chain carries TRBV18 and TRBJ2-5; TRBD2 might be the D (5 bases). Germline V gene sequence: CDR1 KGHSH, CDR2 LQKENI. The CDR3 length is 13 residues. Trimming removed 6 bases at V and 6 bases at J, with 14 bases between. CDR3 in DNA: TGTGCCAGCTCCCCGTCGGGGAAGCAGACCCAGTACTTC. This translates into CASSPSGKQTQYF.

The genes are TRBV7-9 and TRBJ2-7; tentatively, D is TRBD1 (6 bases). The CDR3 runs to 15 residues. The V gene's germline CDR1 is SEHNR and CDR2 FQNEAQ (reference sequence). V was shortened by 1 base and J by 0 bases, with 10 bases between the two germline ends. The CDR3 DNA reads TGTGCCAGCAGCTTAGGCCGGGACATCTCCTACGAGCAGTACTTC. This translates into CASSLGRDISYEQYF.